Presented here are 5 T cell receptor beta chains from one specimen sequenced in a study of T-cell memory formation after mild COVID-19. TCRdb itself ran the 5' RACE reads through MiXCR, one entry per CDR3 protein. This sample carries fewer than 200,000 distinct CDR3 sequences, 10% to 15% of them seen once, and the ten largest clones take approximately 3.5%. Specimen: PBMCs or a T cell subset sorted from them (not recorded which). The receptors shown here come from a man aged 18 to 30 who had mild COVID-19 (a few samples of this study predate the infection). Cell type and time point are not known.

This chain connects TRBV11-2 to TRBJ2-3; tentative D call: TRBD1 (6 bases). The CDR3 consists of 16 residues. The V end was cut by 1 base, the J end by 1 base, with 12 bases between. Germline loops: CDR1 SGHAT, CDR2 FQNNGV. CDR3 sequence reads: CASSLALGAGTDTQYF. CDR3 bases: TGTGCCAGCAGCTTAGCCCTGGGGGCCGGCACAGATACGCAGTATTTT.

The CDR3 reads CASGSGVSYGYTF. In nucleotides, the CDR3 is TGTGCTAGTGGTTCTGGGGTCAGCTATGGCTACACCTTC. V is TRBV12-5 and J is TRBJ1-2; no clear D. V lost 4 bases and J 4 bases, leaving 10 bases between the germline ends. CDR3 length: 13 residues. CDR1 and CDR2 (germline): LGHNT, FRNRAP. The entire variable domain, with the rest obtained from reference TRBV12-5 and TRBJ1-2, is as follows: DARVTQTPRHKVTEMGQEVTMRCQPILGHNTVFWYRQTMMQGLELLAYFRNRAPLDDSGMPKDRFSAEMPDATLATLKIQPSEPRDSAVYFCASGSGVSYGYTFGSGTRLTVV.

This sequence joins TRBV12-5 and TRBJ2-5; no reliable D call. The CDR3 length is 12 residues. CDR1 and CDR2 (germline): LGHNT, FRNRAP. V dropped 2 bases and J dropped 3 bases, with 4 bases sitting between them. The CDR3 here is CASGLREETQYF. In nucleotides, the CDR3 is TGTGCTAGTGGTTTGAGGGAAGAGACCCAGTACTTC. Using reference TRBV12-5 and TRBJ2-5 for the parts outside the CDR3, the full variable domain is DARVTQTPRHKVTEMGQEVTMRCQPILGHNTVFWYRQTMMQGLELLAYFRNRAPLDDSGMPKDRFSAEMPDATLATLKIQPSEPRDSAVYFCASGLREETQYFGPGTRLLVL.

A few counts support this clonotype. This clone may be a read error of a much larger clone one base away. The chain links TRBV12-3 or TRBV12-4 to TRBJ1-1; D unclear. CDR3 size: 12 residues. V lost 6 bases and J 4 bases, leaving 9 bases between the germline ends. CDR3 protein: CASRFSGTEAFF. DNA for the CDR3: TGTGCCAGCAGATTTAGTGGCACTGAAGCTTTCTTT.

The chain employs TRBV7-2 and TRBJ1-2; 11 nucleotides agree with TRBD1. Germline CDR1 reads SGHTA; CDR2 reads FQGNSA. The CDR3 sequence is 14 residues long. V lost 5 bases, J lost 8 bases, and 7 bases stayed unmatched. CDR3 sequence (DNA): TGTGCCAGCAGCCCCGGGACAGGGGGGGGAGGCTACACCTTC. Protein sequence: CASSPGTGGGGYTF.